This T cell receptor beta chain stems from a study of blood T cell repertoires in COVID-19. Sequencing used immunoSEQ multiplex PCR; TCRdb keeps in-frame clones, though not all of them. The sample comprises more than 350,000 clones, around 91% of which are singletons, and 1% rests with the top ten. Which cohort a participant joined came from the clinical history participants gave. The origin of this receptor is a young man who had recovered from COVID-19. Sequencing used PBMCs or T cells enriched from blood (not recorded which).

CDR3 bases: TGTGCCAGCAGCCACGACAGGGCCCATGGCTACACCTTC. Amino acids: CASSHDRAHGYTF. J is TRBJ1-2 and V is TRBV27; TRBD1 aligns across 7 bases. Germline V CDR1 and CDR2: MNHEY, SMNVEV (reference sequence). Losses at the gene ends were 6 bases for V and 6 bases for J; bases not matched to a gene: 7. The CDR3 covers 13 residues.